This TCR beta chain is drawn from a study of Graves' ophthalmopathy and Graves' hyperthyroidism (dated by TCRdb to about 2018). Study-wide context: A patient counted as having stable hyperthyroidism if there was no progression to ophthalmopathy within 18 months of follow-up. T-cell repertoires of thyroid tissue and blood were compared in 5 or 6 hyperthyroidism patients. In total, approximately 140 blood samples were TCR-sequenced: some 40 ophthalmopathy, roughly 77 hyperthyroidism and some 17 hyperthyroidism-to-ophthalmopathy patients. An independent validation cohort comprised 18 hyperthyroidism patients and over 15 patients who later progressed from hyperthyroidism to ophthalmopathy. To explore V-J signatures distinguishing ophthalmopathy from hyperthyroidism, a discovery set of roughly 100 patients (fewer than 45 ophthalmopathy, 55 to 60 stable hyperthyroidism) was enrolled. To tell Graves' ophthalmopathy apart from Graves' hyperthyroidism, and to predict which patients would progress to ophthalmopathy, the study relied on TCR beta repertoire signatures. Once sampling was done, hyperthyroidism patients were given methimazole at a starting dose of 30 mg daily, while ophthalmopathy patients were given high-dose intravenous methylprednisolone. Paper-wide results and their limitations: No statistical method was used to predetermine the sample size, and group allocation was not hidden from the investigators. Ophthalmopathy was separated from stable hyperthyroidism by the 13-signature model with around 89% sensitivity and 81.08% specificity in cross-validation and with 80%/75% in the test set. In validation, the model predicted ophthalmopathy progression with over 60% sensitivity and roughly 72% specificity; some twelve predicted patients were CT-confirmed with GO in a median of about 6.2 months. Most expanded thyroid clonotypes with frequency above 0.001 were also detected in blood, suggesting blood repertoires may reflect the thyroid immune response.

Hyperthyroidism patients were newly diagnosed, with disease duration under 2 months, and aged 18 to 65 years. Anyone with other autoimmune diseases, uncontrolled infections, pregnancy or lactation was excluded from the study. Diagnosis was based on clinical symptoms, serum thyroxine, TRAb, thyroid ultrasound and orbital computed tomography. Trizol reagent was used to extract the total RNA, and its quality was then checked on an Agilent 2100 Bioanalyzer. Points on this clonotype: Its specific antigen is unknown. One base away there is no much larger clone; base qualities are not given.

CDR1 and CDR2 were assigned from the germline V gene as SQVTM and ANQGSEA. Including the terminal cysteine and phenylalanine, the CDR3 comprises 12 residues. Kept here is only the CDR3 DNA, which spans 36 bases and is read in frame from base 1. V was cut back by 8 bases and J by 1 base, leaving a gap of 11 bases between them. For repertoire sequencing, the TCR beta CDR3 regions were amplified from RNA transcripts. A first-round RT-PCR used HTBI primers with the Qiagen OneStep RT-PCR kit, followed by a second-round multiplex PCR, size selection and purification. Libraries were sequenced on an Illumina HiSeq2000 using paired-end 100 bp reads. The study's processing was this. SOAPnuke was used to process the reads, throwing out any read that had adapters, had uncalled bases, had a mean Phred below 15, or lacked an exact constant-primer or identifier match. COPE v1.2.5 was used to merge high-quality paired reads. Clonotypes were defined as unique nucleotide sequences and were aligned to IMGT TRB V, D and J references using MiTCR v1.1. Only V-J combinations with frequency above 0.0001 were analysed, covering approximately 99% of repertoires. For each V-J combination, a TCR clonal expansion and chaos score was defined as the ratio of F50 clonal expansion to chaos observed in the TCRdist matrix. Welch's t-statistics and random forest were used to reduce features to 13 V-J combinations, which were fed into a naive Bayes classifier. The similarity between thyroid and blood repertoires was quantified using the Morisita-Horn index. In-frame beta chains were kept once TCRdb had trimmed the public reads at Q25 with fastp and called clones with MiXCR. Under each unique CDR3 protein, matching rows form one entry showing the most common genes and DNA. TCRdb, rather than the study authors, made the V and J calls. The table for this sample lists over a million distinct CDR3 sequences; around a third of them were counted only once. The ten largest account for roughly 10% of the sample.

The V and J genes are TRBV29-1 and TRBJ1-1, and the D gene may be TRBD1, 5 bases matching. The origin of this receptor is an adult man with Graves' hyperthyroidism. Sequenced input: peripheral blood or thyroid tissue (not recorded which). CDR3 region: CSPGPPNTEAFF. The DNA sequence reads TGCAGCCCGGGACCCCCGAACACTGAAGCTTTCTTT.